The 3 T cell receptor beta chains below were found in one sample sequenced in a study of T cell responses to AZD1222 COVID-19 vaccine. Profiled with immunoSEQ multiplex PCR; TCRdb holds only in-frame clones, not every one. Found here are 150,000 to 200,000 clones, 85% to 90% of them singletons; the top ten hold 1.5% to 2%. The sequencing here drew on peripheral blood, taken on day 0 of AZD1222 vaccination. The receptors here all came from an adult in good health.

The V and J genes are TRBV29-1 and TRBJ1-1; no reliable D call. This CDR3 has 11 amino acids. Germline values: CDR1 SQVTM, CDR2 ANQGSEA. The V and J ends lost 5 bases and 10 bases respectively, with 14 bases between them. DNA of the CDR3: TGCAGCGTTAGGACCGGGCCTGGAGCTTTCTTT. Its protein is CSVRTGPGAFF.

The chain is built from TRBV3-1 (or the pseudogene TRBV3-2) and TRBJ1-1; TRBD1 aligns across 7 bases. V dropped 4 bases and J dropped 5; count of bases not matched to a gene: 10. The CDR3 runs to 15 residues. Germline lookup yields CDR1 LGHDT and CDR2 YNNKEL (reference sequence). The CDR3 nucleotides are TGTGCCAGCAGCCGCAGGGGGGCTTCGTATACTGAAGCTTTCTTT. Its translation: CASSRRGASYTEAFF.

V and J are TRBV6-2 or TRBV6-3 and TRBJ1-6; D is uncertain. V was pared by 2 bases and J by 0 bases, with 11 bases between. CDR1 MNHEY and CDR2 SVGEGT come from the germline V gene. This CDR3 comprises 17 residues. The DNA of the CDR3 is TGTGCCAGCAGTTACCGGACCAGTCTCTCCTATAATTCACCCCTCCACTTT. Protein: CASSYRTSLSYNSPLHF.